The 27 T cell receptor beta chains presented below share a single source sample, sequenced in a study of T-cell memory formation after mild COVID-19. TCRdb fed the 5' RACE reads into MiXCR, producing one record per CDR3 protein. The sample consists of around 450,000 distinct CDR3 sequences, 20% of them appearing once. The sequenced sample consisted of PBMCs or a T cell subset sorted from them (not recorded which). The receptors here all came from an adult woman who had mild COVID-19 (a few samples of this study predate the infection). Cell type and time point are not known.

This clonotype was found a few times. The J gene is TRBJ2-3, the V gene TRBV4-2; either TRBD1 or TRBD2 may fit D (6 bases each). V was clipped by 0 bases and J by 6 bases, with 13 bases between them. This CDR3 is 15 amino acids long. The V gene's germline CDR1 is LGHNA and CDR2 YNFKEQ. The CDR3 region is CASSQDPGAVDTQYF. DNA for the CDR3: TGTGCCAGCAGCCAAGATCCGGGGGCAGTGGATACGCAGTATTTT.

This clonotype was observed a handful of times. The J gene is TRBJ2-5, the V gene TRBV5-4, with 9 bases that match TRBD2. After removal of 0 bases from V and 1 base from J, the junction contained 1 base not matched to a gene. CDR3 length equals 15 residues. Germline V CDR1 and CDR2: SGHNT, YYREEE (reference sequence). The CDR3: CASSLASGAQETQYF. In DNA, the CDR3 is TGTGCCAGCAGCTTGGCTAGCGGGGCCCAAGAGACCCAGTACTTC.

This sequence joins TRBV5-1 and TRBJ2-7; D not resolved. The CDR3 is made up of 14 amino acids. The germline gives CDR1 SGHRS, CDR2 YFSETQ. V shed 1 base and J shed 4 bases, with 12 bases lying between them. The CDR3 is CASSLSGRPYEQYF. The CDR3 DNA reads TGCGCCAGCAGCTTGTCGGGCCGACCTTACGAGCAGTACTTC.

This clonotype was detected only a few times. V usage is TRBV7-2 and J usage is TRBJ1-5; TRBD1 might be the D (5 bases). Germline CDR1 SGHTA, CDR2 FQGNSA. The V end was cut by 5 bases, the J end by 2 bases, with 13 bases between. This CDR3 is built from 15 residues. CDR3 sequence (DNA): TGTGCCAGCAGCCTTGAGGCCAGGGGCAATCAGCCCCAGCATTTT. It codes for CASSLEARGNQPQHF.

This clonotype showed up just a few times. The chain uses TRBV10-3 and TRBJ2-2, with D perhaps TRBD2 (6 bases). V was pared by 2 bases and J by 5 bases, with 9 bases between. CDR1 and CDR2 (germline): ENHRY, SYGVKD. The CDR3 runs 14 residues. In DNA, the CDR3 is TGTGCCATCAGTGAGGCGGGGTTTACCGGGGAGCTGTTTTTT. This sequence encodes CAISEAGFTGELFF.

Only a few counts were recorded for this clonotype. The chain combines TRBV29-1 with TRBJ2-7, with 8 bases matching TRBD1. The J segment lost 2 bases and the V segment lost 6 bases, leaving 6 bases of the junction unmatched. This CDR3 spans 13 amino acids. CDR1 and CDR2 (germline): SQVTM, ANQGSEA. The chain's CDR3 is CSVRDRMTYEQYF. The CDR3 region has the DNA TGCAGCGTCCGGGACAGGATGACCTACGAGCAGTACTTC.

The chain combines TRBV5-1 with TRBJ1-1; possibly TRBD1 for D (6 bases). Germline values: CDR1 SGHRS, CDR2 YFSETQ. V was trimmed by 4 bases and J by 1 base, leaving 14 bases between them. The CDR3 covers 15 residues. The CDR3 DNA sequence: TGCGCCAGCAGCCCCTCCCGGGGGCCGAACACTGAAGCTTTCTTT. Protein product: CASSPSRGPNTEAFF.

The rearrangement joins TRBV5-1 to TRBJ1-2; the D gene is possibly TRBD1 (5 bases). This CDR3 is 15 amino acids long. Germline CDR1 and CDR2: SGHRS and YFSETQ. The germline V and J ends were trimmed by 0 bases and 4 bases, with 13 bases remaining between them. CDR3 nucleotides: TGCGCCAGCAGCTTGGAGTCAGGGTCCGGCTATGGCTACACCTTC. Protein sequence: CASSLESGSGYGYTF.

This clonotype was seen many times. The chain has TRBV6-5 and TRBJ1-2; TRBD1 aligns across 8 bases. CDR3 length equals 15 residues. V trimming: 6 bases; J trimming: 4 bases; junction bases outside the gene matches: 10. Germline V gene lookup returns CDR1 MNHEY and CDR2 SVGAGI. The CDR3 DNA follows: TGTGCCAGCAGCTATACCGGGACAGGCATCTATGGCTACACCTTC. Protein: CASSYTGTGIYGYTF.

The sample holds a few counts of this clonotype. The V gene is TRBV30, the J gene TRBJ1-3, with a weak D call TRBD1 (5 bases). The V end was cut by 3 bases, the J end by 4 bases, with 10 bases between. Germline values: CDR1 GTSNPN, CDR2 SVGIG (reference sequence). There are 13 residues in the CDR3. This chain's CDR3 is CAWRTEGGNTIYF. The CDR3 region has the DNA TGTGCCTGGAGGACAGAGGGGGGAAACACCATATATTTT.

The chain recombines TRBV20-1 with TRBJ1-2, with D possibly TRBD1 on 6 matching bases. This CDR3 spans 15 amino acids. V was cut by 2 bases and J by 0 bases, with 13 bases left in between. Germline CDR1 and CDR2: DFQATT and SNEGSKA (reference sequence). The CDR3 sequence: CSARFGGLANYGYTF. In DNA, the CDR3 is TGCAGTGCTAGATTCGGGGGGCTAGCTAACTATGGCTACACCTTC.

The chain joins TRBV5-6 to TRBJ1-1; TRBD1 is a possible D gene (5 bases). The CDR3 covers 15 residues. Trimming stripped 1 base from V and 0 bases from J, with 10 bases between. Germline V CDR1 and CDR2: SGHDT, YYEEEE. CDR3 nucleotides: TGTGCCAGCAGCTTGCGTCCAGGGATGAACACTGAAGCTTTCTTT. Amino acid sequence: CASSLRPGMNTEAFF.

The chain is built from TRBV7-8 and TRBJ2-7, with TRBD2 as a possible D gene (7 bases). Trimming shortened V by 5 bases and J by 3 bases, and 11 bases separated the two germline ends. Germline CDR1 is SGHVS and CDR2 is FQNEAQ. This CDR3 has 13 amino acids. The chain's CDR3 is CASSRGGGYEQYF. CDR3 nucleotide sequence: TGTGCCAGCAGCCGAGGGGGGGGCTACGAGCAGTACTTC.

The gene calls are TRBV4-2 and TRBJ1-1, with 9 bases lining up with TRBD1. The CDR3 runs to 16 residues. Trimming cost V 3 bases and J 4 bases; bases outside gene matches: 9. Germline CDR1 reads LGHNA; CDR2 reads YNFKEQ. This CDR3 is CASSHRKTGGGTEAFF. In DNA, the CDR3 is TGTGCCAGCAGCCATAGAAAAACAGGGGGCGGCACTGAAGCTTTCTTT.

The V call is TRBV30, the J call TRBJ1-2, with D possibly being TRBD1 (6 bases). This CDR3 region has 14 residues. Germline V gene data show CDR1 as GTSNPN and CDR2 as SVGIG (reference sequence). V was cut by 1 base and J by 4 bases, with 13 bases left in between. The CDR3 bases are TGTGCCTGGAGTGGGGCCGCAGGGGTCTATGGCTACACCTTC. This gives the protein CAWSGAAGVYGYTF.

The table lists this clonotype with a few counts. The chain has TRBV6-2 or TRBV6-3 and TRBJ1-5; unclear D gene. The CDR3 runs 13 residues. V dropped 6 bases and J dropped 5 bases, with 11 bases sitting between them. Germline lookup yields CDR1 MNHEY and CDR2 SVGEGT. The DNA of the CDR3 is TGTGCCAGCAGAAACTCGGCGGATCAGCCCCAGCATTTT. It translates to CASRNSADQPQHF.

This clonotype has more than one count but fewer than ten. J is TRBJ2-7 and V is TRBV29-1, with TRBD1 matching 8 bases. The CDR3 loop spans 11 amino acids. Germline trimming cut 5 bases from V and 7 bases from J; bases unmatched to any gene: 4. Germline values: CDR1 SQVTM, CDR2 ANQGSEA. For the CDR3, the DNA is TGCAGCGTTTGGACAGGGTGGGAGCAGTACTTC. This gives the protein CSVWTGWEQYF.

V usage is TRBV28 and J usage is TRBJ2-2, with 9 bases aligning to TRBD1. Germline values: CDR1 MDHEN, CDR2 SYDVKM. The CDR3 extends over 14 amino acids. With 10 bases clipped from V and 6 bases from J, the junction kept 9 bases outside the gene matches. CDR3 DNA: TGTGCCACCTTGGACAGGGGAATCCCCGGGGAGCTGTTTTTT. Its protein product is CATLDRGIPGELFF.

This clonotype was found many times. The V call is TRBV27, the J call TRBJ2-7; D might be TRBD2 (5 bases). The CDR3 contains 14 residues. Looked up from germline, CDR1 is MNHEY and CDR2 is SMNVEV (reference sequence). The V end was cut by 3 bases, the J end by 3 bases, with 12 bases between. The DNA of the CDR3 is TGTGCCAGCAGTTTCGGGGTCTGGGGCTACGAGCAGTACTTC. Its protein product is CASSFGVWGYEQYF.

On this clonotype: The junction shows a germline mismatch at one end, possibly a read error. This chain uses TRBV12-3 or TRBV12-4 with TRBJ2-1, with TRBD2 matching 7 bases. There are 14 residues in the CDR3. CDR3 DNA: TGTGCCAGCAGTTTGGGGGGGGAATACAATGAGAAGTTCTTC. Its translation: CASSLGGEYNEKFF.

This clonotype was detected a few times. J is TRBJ2-1 and V is TRBV6-1; 12 nucleotides align to TRBD2. Germline lookup yields CDR1 MNHNS and CDR2 SASEGT. CDR3 length equals 15 residues. With 1 base clipped from V and 8 bases from J, the junction kept 3 bases outside the gene matches. CDR3 residues: CASSEGTSGVYEQFF. In DNA, the CDR3 is TGTGCCAGCAGTGAAGGGACTAGCGGGGTCTATGAGCAGTTCTTC.

The chain joins TRBV2 to TRBJ2-7, with 8 bases identical to TRBD1. Per the germline V gene, CDR1 is SNHLY and CDR2 is FYNNEI. V was pared by 4 bases and J by 0 bases, with 5 bases of the junction left unmatched. CDR3 size: 15 residues. The CDR3 sequence is CASSADRVFSYEQYF. As DNA, the CDR3 is TGTGCCAGCAGTGCGGACAGGGTTTTCTCCTACGAGCAGTACTTC.

The gene calls are TRBV11-2 and TRBJ1-1; D may be TRBD1 (5 bases). The CDR3 has 14 amino acids. The germline V and J ends were trimmed by 1 base and 6 bases, with 12 bases remaining between them. Germline CDR1 reads SGHAT; CDR2 reads FQNNGV. The DNA for the CDR3 is TGTGCCAGCAGCTTAGGGGCAGGGAGGTCTGAAGCTTTCTTT. This encodes CASSLGAGRSEAFF. Full variable domain (missing parts from reference TRBV11-2 and TRBJ1-1): EAGVAQSPRYKIIEKRQSVAFWCNPISGHATLYWYQQILGQGPKLLIQFQNNGVVDDSQLPKDRFSAERLKGVDSTLKIQPAKLEDSAVYLCASSLGAGRSEAFFGQGTRLTVV.

The rearrangement joins TRBV6-5 to TRBJ1-1; D gene uncertain. V shed 2 bases and J shed 3 bases, with 13 bases lying between them. This CDR3 is 15 amino acids long. Germline lookup yields CDR1 MNHEY and CDR2 SVGAGI. The CDR3 is CASSYAMPGYTEAFF. The CDR3 DNA reads as TGTGCCAGCAGTTACGCGATGCCTGGGTACACTGAAGCTTTCTTT.

This clonotype occurred many times. The CDR3 loop reads CASSLVFTGGEAAQYF. CDR3 DNA: TGTGCCAGCAGCTTAGTTTTTACGGGGGGGGAGGCGGCCCAGTACTTC. The chain recombines TRBV7-2 with TRBJ2-5, with TRBD2 identical over 8 bases. Germline-derived CDR1 and CDR2 are SGHTA and FQGNSA. The CDR3 is 16 residues long. Trimming removed 1 base from V and 9 bases from J; junction bases left unmatched: 13. Using reference TRBV7-2 and TRBJ2-5 for the parts outside the CDR3, the full variable domain is GAGVSQSPSNKVTEKGKDVELRCDPISGHTALYWYRQSLGQGLEFLIYFQGNSAPDKSGLPSDRFSAERTGGSVSTLTIQRTQQEDSAVYLCASSLVFTGGEAAQYFGPGTRLLVL.

This clonotype was counted a few times. This sequence joins TRBV12-3 or TRBV12-4 and TRBJ2-1, with D tentatively TRBD1 (6 bases). The CDR3 is 14 residues long. V lost 6 bases and J 0 bases, leaving 9 bases between the germline ends. This CDR3 is CASRGTPSYNEQFF. The CDR3 DNA sequence: TGTGCCAGCAGGGGGACACCCTCCTACAATGAGCAGTTCTTC.

This clonotype was found a few times. V and J are TRBV6-2 or TRBV6-3 and TRBJ1-4; TRBD1 aligns across 7 bases. Germline assignment: CDR1 MNHEY and CDR2 SVGEGT. J gave up 2 bases and V 1 base, and 7 bases lay outside the gene matches. The CDR3 loop spans 17 amino acids. The CDR3 sequence is CASSYYRPRGTNEKLFF. The CDR3 DNA reads TGTGCCAGCAGTTACTACCGACCCAGGGGGACTAATGAAAAACTGTTTTTT.